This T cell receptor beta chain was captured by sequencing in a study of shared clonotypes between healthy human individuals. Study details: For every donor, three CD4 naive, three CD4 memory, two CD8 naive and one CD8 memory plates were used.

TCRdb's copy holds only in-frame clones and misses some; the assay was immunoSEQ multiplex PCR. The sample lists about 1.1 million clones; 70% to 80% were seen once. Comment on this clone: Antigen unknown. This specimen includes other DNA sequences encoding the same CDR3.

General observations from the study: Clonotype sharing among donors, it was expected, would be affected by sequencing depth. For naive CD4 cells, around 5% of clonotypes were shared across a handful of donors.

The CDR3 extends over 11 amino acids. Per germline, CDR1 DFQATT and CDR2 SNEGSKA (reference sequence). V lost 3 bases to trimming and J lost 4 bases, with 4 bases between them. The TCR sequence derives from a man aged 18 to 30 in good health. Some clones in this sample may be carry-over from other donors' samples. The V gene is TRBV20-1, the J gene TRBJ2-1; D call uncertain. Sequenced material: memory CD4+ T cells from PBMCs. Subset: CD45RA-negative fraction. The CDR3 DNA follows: TGCAGTGCTAGCCCTTACAATGAGCAGTTCTTC. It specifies CSASPYNEQFF.